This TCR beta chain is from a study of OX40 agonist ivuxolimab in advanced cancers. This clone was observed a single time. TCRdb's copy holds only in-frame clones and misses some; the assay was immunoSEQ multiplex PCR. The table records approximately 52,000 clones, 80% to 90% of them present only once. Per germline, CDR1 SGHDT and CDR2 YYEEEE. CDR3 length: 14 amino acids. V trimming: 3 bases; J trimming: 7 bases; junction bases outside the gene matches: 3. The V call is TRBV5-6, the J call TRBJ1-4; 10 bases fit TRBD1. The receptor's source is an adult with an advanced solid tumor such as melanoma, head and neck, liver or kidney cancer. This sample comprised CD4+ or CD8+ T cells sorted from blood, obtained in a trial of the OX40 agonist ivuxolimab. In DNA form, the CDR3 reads TGTGCCAGCAGCTCTGACAGGGGGCTTGAAAAACTGTTTTTT. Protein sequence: CASSSDRGLEKLFF.